Presented here are 23 T cell receptor beta chains from one specimen sequenced in a study of cytomegalovirus exposure and HLA in healthy donors. The PCR was carried out with 60 Vbeta primers and 13 Jbeta primers. Repertoires were generated with immunoSEQ multiplex PCR, while TCRdb's copy carries only in-frame clones and drops some. The table lists 150,000 or so clones, more than 75% of them singletons, with 13% to 15% in the top ten. Specimen: PBMCs. The receptors stem from a middle-aged woman in good health and CMV-seronegative.

The gene calls are TRBV6-1 and TRBJ2-7; 10 bases are a match to TRBD1. The CDR3 covers 14 residues. Per germline, CDR1 MNHNS and CDR2 SASEGT. V was clipped by 6 bases and J by 7 bases; unmatched bases: 9. The CDR3: CASRERQGAGEQYF. For the CDR3, the DNA is TGTGCCAGCAGAGAACGACAGGGGGCAGGGGAGCAGTACTTC.

This rearrangement joins TRBV25-1 to TRBJ2-3, with D possibly TRBD2 on 6 matching bases. CDR3 length: 13 amino acids. Germline V gives CDR1 MGHDK, CDR2 SYGVNS. The ends were cut back, 4 bases at V and 9 bases at J, with 14 bases in the middle. The CDR3, as DNA: TGTGCCAGCAGTGCTCGGGGAAGCGGGACGCAGTATTTT. This translates into CASSARGSGTQYF.

V and J are TRBV2 and TRBJ2-1, with TRBD2 matching 8 bases. The CDR3 is made up of 15 amino acids. V lost 1 base, J lost 6 bases, and 5 bases stayed unmatched. In germline, CDR1 is SNHLY, CDR2 FYNNEI. CDR3 amino acids: CASSEGVGGANEQFF. CDR3 DNA: TGTGCCAGCAGTGAAGGGGTCGGGGGGGCCAATGAGCAGTTCTTC. Supplemented by reference TRBV2 and TRBJ2-1, the full variable domain reads EPEVTQTPSHQVTQMGQEVILRCVPISNHLYFYWYRQILGQKVEFLVSFYNNEISEKSEIFDDQFSVERPDGSNFTLKIRSTKLEDSAMYFCASSEGVGGANEQFFGPGTRLTVL.

A word on this clone: One end of the junction is discordant with germline, which a read error may explain. This chain links TRBV7-9 with TRBJ1-5; no clear D gene. CDR3 length: 14 residues. Germline lookup yields CDR1 SEHNR and CDR2 FQNEAQ (reference sequence). Here the CDR3 DNA reads TGTTCCAGCAGCTTAGGAACAGAGTCACAGCCCCAGCATTTT. Its protein product is CSSSLGTESQPQHF.

Comments on this clone: The same CDR3 can be traced to other DNA sequences in this sample. This chain connects TRBV28 to TRBJ2-5; TRBD1 is a possible D gene (6 bases). V was shortened by 6 bases and J by 5 bases, with 16 bases between the two germline ends. Germline loops: CDR1 MDHEN, CDR2 SYDVKM. This CDR3 region has 14 residues. CDR3 DNA sequence: TGTGCCAGCAGCGAGAATACAGGGTCGGAGACCCAGTACTTC. This sequence encodes CASSENTGSETQYF.

This chain joins TRBV5-4 and TRBJ2-7; TRBD2 matches 11 bases. The V and J ends lost 1 base and 3 bases, in that order; junction bases with no gene match: 3. Germline values: CDR1 SGHNT, CDR2 YYREEE (reference sequence). This CDR3 region has 15 residues. CDR3 in DNA: TGTGCCAGCAGCTTGCCGGGACTAGCGGACTACGAGCAGTACTTC. Protein: CASSLPGLADYEQYF.

The chain has TRBV27 and TRBJ2-3, with 13 bases lining up with TRBD2. The CDR3 extends over 16 amino acids. Germline trimming cut 5 bases from V and 5 bases from J; bases unmatched to any gene: 7. Germline V gives CDR1 MNHEY, CDR2 SMNVEV (reference sequence). In nucleotides, the CDR3 is TGTGCCAGCAGTCCTTGGACTAGCGGGAGTCAAGATACGCAGTATTTT. It codes for CASSPWTSGSQDTQYF.

The chain recombines TRBV19 with TRBJ2-2, with 9 bases matching TRBD1. J was trimmed by 7 bases and V by 5 bases; bases with no gene match: 8. Germline lookup yields CDR1 LNHDA and CDR2 SQIVND (reference sequence). The CDR3 extends over 15 amino acids. The CDR3 is CASSRRTGADGELFF. The CDR3 DNA sequence: TGTGCCAGTAGTCGACGGACAGGGGCGGACGGGGAGCTGTTTTTT.

The CDR3 sequence: CASSASQKTDTQYF. The DNA for the CDR3 is TGCGCCAGCAGCGCTTCACAGAAGACAGATACGCAGTATTTT. The chain employs TRBV5-1 and TRBJ2-3; D not resolved. The CDR3 length is 14 residues. V was pared by 4 bases and J by 3 bases, with 12 bases between. In germline, CDR1 is SGHRS, CDR2 YFSETQ.

This chain uses TRBV11-3 with TRBJ2-5; possibly TRBD1 for D (5 bases). The closer fit of TRBJ2-7 to the DNA end suggests the J call may be wrong. Germline CDR1 reads SGHNT; CDR2 reads YENEEA. This CDR3 contains 12 residues. The CDR3, as DNA: TGTGCCAGCAGCAGCGACAGCTACGAGCAGTACTTC. This encodes CASSSDSYEQYF.

The chain couples TRBV19 to TRBJ1-2, with no clear D. The CDR3 has 11 amino acids. The germline V and J ends were trimmed by 7 bases and 10 bases, with 13 bases remaining between them. Germline V gene data show CDR1 as LNHDA and CDR2 as SQIVND (reference sequence). CDR3 DNA: TGTGCCAGTACCCGAGGAAGCACCTACACCTTC. It translates to CASTRGSTYTF.

This clone was counted a single time. This chain links TRBV19 with TRBJ1-6; D call uncertain. The germline V gene encodes CDR1 LNHDA and CDR2 SQIVND (reference sequence). Trimming left V 5 bases short and J 5 bases short, with 10 bases between. The CDR3 extends over 14 amino acids. The CDR3 spells CASSVRSNNSPLHF. Written as DNA, the CDR3 is TGTGCCAGTAGTGTTCGGAGTAATAATTCACCCCTCCACTTT.

This sequence joins TRBV30 and TRBJ2-1; TRBD2 matches at 7 bases. The length of the CDR3 is 12 residues. CDR1 and CDR2 from the germline V gene are GTSNPN and SVGIG (reference sequence). The V segment lost 5 bases and the J segment 7 bases; nucleotides outside the gene matches: 5. CDR3 region: CAWERGGNEQFF. In DNA, the CDR3 is TGTGCCTGGGAACGGGGAGGGAATGAGCAGTTCTTC.

As for this clone: At one boundary the junction diverges from the germline segment, which might be a read error. V usage is TRBV2 and J usage is TRBJ2-7; perhaps TRBD1 as D (6 bases). CDR1 is SNHLY, CDR2 FYNNEI, per germline. The CDR3 length is 14 residues. The CDR3 bases are TGTGCCAGCAGAGAAGGACAGCAGCCTGGCGAGCAGTACTTC. Its protein is CASREGQQPGEQYF.

The CDR3 region has the DNA TGCGCCAGCAGCCAAGTTGCGCTAGAGGAGGATGGGGGAAACACCATATATTTT. Protein: CASSQVALEEDGGNTIYF. The chain employs TRBV4-1 and TRBJ1-3, with D unresolved. The CDR3 has 18 amino acids. Trimming left V 1 base short and J 4 bases short, with 20 bases between. The V gene's germline CDR1 is MGHRA and CDR2 YSYEKL.

The gene calls are TRBV7-2 and TRBJ2-7; 7 bases are shared with TRBD1. With V trimmed by 4 bases and J by 0 bases, 6 bases remained unmatched. CDR1 is SGHTA, CDR2 FQGNSA, per germline. This CDR3 contains 15 residues. CDR3 residues: CASSWTGQSSYEQYF. CDR3 sequence (DNA): TGTGCCAGCAGCTGGACAGGACAAAGCTCCTACGAGCAGTACTTC.

The rearrangement links TRBV15 to TRBJ2-1, with a tentative D call TRBD1 (6 bases). Germline V lookup: CDR1 LNHNV, CDR2 YYDKDF (reference sequence). With 5 bases removed from V and 13 bases from J, the gap between germline ends came to 18 bases. This CDR3 is 13 amino acids long. The chain's CDR3 is CATSVHPGTRQFF. The CDR3 region has the DNA TGTGCCACCAGCGTACACCCCGGGACACGACAGTTCTTC.

This chain links TRBV29-1 with TRBJ2-3; the D gene is possibly TRBD2 (6 bases). From germline, CDR1 is SQVTM and CDR2 ANQGSEA. Trimming stripped 3 bases from V and 1 base from J, with 11 bases between. The CDR3 has 14 residues. The CDR3 DNA reads TGCAGCGTTGACGGCGGAGGGGGCACAGATACGCAGTATTTT. Translated: CSVDGGGGTDTQYF.

The chain is built from TRBV7-2 and TRBJ2-1; 7 bases match TRBD2. The CDR3 length is 13 residues. The ends lost 7 bases at V and 6 bases at J; junction bases unmatched: 6. The germline gives CDR1 SGHTA, CDR2 FQGNSA. In DNA, the CDR3 is TGTGCCAGCACATTAGGGAGGGCCAATGAGCAGTTCTTC. Translation: CASTLGRANEQFF.

The chain joins TRBV7-6 to TRBJ2-1, with D tentatively TRBD1 (5 bases). Germline CDR1 SGHVS, CDR2 FNYEAQ. V lost 5 bases and J lost 2, with 10 bases in between. This CDR3 has 14 residues. The CDR3 here is CASSLDTAYNEQFF. DNA of the CDR3: TGTGCCAGCAGCCTGGACACCGCCTACAATGAGCAGTTCTTC.

This rearrangement joins TRBV7-3 to TRBJ2-5; 9 positions agree with TRBD1. Germline lookup yields CDR1 SGHTA and CDR2 FQGTGA. Trimming took 2 bases from V and 3 from J; bases not matched to a gene: 1. CDR3 length: 14 residues. The CDR3 protein is CASSLGTGKETQYF. The CDR3 coding sequence is TGTGCCAGCAGCTTAGGGACAGGGAAAGAGACCCAGTACTTC.

The chain employs TRBV18 and TRBJ2-5; TRBD2 matches 10 bases. Germline V gene lookup returns CDR1 KGHSH and CDR2 LQKENI. This CDR3 is 16 amino acids long. V trimming: 0 bases; J trimming: 4 bases; junction bases outside the gene matches: 5. In DNA, the CDR3 is TGTGCCAGCTCACCACCACTAGCGGGAATCGCAGAGACCCAGTACTTC. Its translation: CASSPPLAGIAETQYF.

This clone occurred a few times. The chain recombines TRBV10-2 with TRBJ2-3; 8 bases line up with TRBD2. The CDR3 sequence is 16 residues long. Unmatched junction bases numbered 8, after V lost 3 bases and J lost 3 bases. CDR1 is WSHSY, CDR2 SAAADI, per germline. In DNA form, the CDR3 reads TGCGCCAGCAGTGATCCTTCCCGCGGGAGGACAGATACGCAGTATTTT. It specifies CASSDPSRGRTDTQYF.